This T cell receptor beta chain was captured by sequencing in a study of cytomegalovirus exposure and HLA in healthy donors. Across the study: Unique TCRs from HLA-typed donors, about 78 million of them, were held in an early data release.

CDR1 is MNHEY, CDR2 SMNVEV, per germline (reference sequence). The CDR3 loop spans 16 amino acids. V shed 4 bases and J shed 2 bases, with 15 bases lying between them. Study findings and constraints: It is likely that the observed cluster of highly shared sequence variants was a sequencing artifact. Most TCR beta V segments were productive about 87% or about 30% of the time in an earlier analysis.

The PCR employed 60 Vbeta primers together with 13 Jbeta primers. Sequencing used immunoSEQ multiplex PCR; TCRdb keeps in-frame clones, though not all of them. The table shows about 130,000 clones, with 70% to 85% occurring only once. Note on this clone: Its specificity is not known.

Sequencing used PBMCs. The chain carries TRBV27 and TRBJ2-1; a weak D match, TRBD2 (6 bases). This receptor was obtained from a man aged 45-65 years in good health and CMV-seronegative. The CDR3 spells CASSSLSGAAYNEQFF. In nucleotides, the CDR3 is TGTGCCAGCAGTTCCCTTAGCGGAGCGGCCTACAATGAGCAGTTCTTC.